This TCR beta chain is drawn from a study of neurological immune-mediated disorders. This clonotype was seen ten or more times. The germline gives CDR1 SGHTA, CDR2 FQGNSA. The CDR3 totals 14 residues. After removal of 7 bases from V and 5 bases from J, the junction contained 6 bases not matched to a gene. Synthesis of cDNA was performed by 5'RACE using 10-nucleotide random UMIs. TCRdb recomputed calls from the 5' RACE reads with MiXCR, one row per CDR3 protein. The profile shows tens of thousands of distinct CDR3 sequences, roughly 4.8% of them singletons. The sequence was collected from a woman in her twenties or thirties with multiple sclerosis. Specimen: PBMCs. V is TRBV7-2 and J is TRBJ2-5; 11 bases fit TRBD1. This CDR3 is CASNLDRGRETQYF. DNA of the CDR3: TGTGCCAGCAACTTGGACAGGGGGCGTGAGACCCAGTACTTC.